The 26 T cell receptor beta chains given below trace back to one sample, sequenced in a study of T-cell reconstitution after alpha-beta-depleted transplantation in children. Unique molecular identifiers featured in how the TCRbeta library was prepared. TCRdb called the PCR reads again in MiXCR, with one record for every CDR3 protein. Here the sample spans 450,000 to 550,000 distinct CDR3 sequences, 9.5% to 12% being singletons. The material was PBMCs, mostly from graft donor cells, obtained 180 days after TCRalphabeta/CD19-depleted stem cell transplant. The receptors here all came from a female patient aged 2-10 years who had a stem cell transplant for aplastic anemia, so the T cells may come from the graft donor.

The CDR3 loop is CASSDPRGGQETQYF. In DNA form, the CDR3 reads TGTGCCAGCAGTGATCCCAGGGGAGGCCAAGAGACCCAGTACTTC. The rearrangement uses TRBV25-1 and TRBJ2-5; either TRBD1 or TRBD2 may fit D (6 bases each). Germline CDR1 is MGHDK and CDR2 is SYGVNS. V was shortened by 3 bases and J by 1 base, with 12 bases between the two germline ends. There are 15 residues in the CDR3.

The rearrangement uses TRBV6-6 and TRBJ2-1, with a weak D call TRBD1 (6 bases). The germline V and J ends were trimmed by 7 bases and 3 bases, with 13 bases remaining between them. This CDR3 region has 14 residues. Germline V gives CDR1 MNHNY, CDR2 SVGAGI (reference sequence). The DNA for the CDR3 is TGTGCCAGCATTCCGACAGGAGGCTACAATGAGCAGTTCTTC. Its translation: CASIPTGGYNEQFF.

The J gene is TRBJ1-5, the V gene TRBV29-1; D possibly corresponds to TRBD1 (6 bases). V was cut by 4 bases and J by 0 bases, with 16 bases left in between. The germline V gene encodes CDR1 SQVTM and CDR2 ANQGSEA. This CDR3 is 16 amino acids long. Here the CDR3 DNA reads TGCAGCGTTGGTGGGGGGGCAGACCTTAGCAATCAGCCCCAGCATTTT. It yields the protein CSVGGGADLSNQPQHF.

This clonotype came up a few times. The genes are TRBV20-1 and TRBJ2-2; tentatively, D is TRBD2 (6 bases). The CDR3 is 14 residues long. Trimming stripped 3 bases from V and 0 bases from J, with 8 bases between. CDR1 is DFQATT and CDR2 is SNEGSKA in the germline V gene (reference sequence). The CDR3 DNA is TGCAGTGCTAGGCCTAGCGCGAACACCGGGGAGCTGTTTTTT. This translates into CSARPSANTGELFF.

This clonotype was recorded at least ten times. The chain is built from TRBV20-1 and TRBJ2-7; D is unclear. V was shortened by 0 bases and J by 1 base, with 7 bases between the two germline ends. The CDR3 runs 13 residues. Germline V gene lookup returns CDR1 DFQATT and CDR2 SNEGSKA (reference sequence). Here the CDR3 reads CSARDHNSYEQYV. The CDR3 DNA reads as TGCAGTGCTAGAGATCACAATTCCTACGAGCAGTACGTC.

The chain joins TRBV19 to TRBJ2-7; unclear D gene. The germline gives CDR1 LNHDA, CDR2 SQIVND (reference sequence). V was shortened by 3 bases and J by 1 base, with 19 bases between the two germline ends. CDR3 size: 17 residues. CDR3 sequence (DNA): TGTGCCAGTAGTATTAGTGGGTCCAGTCCGGCGTCCTACGAGCAGTACTTC. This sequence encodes CASSISGSSPASYEQYF.

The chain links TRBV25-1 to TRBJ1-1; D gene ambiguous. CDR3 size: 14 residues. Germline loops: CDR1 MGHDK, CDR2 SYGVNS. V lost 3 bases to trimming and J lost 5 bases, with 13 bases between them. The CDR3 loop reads CASSDREERTEAFF. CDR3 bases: TGTGCCAGCAGTGACCGGGAAGAGCGAACTGAAGCTTTCTTT.

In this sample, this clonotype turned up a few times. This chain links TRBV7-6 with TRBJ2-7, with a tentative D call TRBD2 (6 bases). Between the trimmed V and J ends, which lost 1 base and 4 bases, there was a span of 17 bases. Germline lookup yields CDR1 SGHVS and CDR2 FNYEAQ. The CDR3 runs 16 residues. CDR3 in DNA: TGTGCCAGCAGCTTAGTAGTCGGAGGGGAGGCGTACGAGCAGTACTTC. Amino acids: CASSLVVGGEAYEQYF.

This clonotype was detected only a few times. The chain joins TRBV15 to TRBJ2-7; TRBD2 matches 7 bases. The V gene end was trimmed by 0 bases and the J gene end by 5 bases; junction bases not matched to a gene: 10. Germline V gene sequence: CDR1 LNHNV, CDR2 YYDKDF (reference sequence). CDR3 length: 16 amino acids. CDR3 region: CATSRDMPGRYHEQYF. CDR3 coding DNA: TGTGCCACCAGCAGAGATATGCCCGGGAGGTACCACGAGCAGTACTTC.

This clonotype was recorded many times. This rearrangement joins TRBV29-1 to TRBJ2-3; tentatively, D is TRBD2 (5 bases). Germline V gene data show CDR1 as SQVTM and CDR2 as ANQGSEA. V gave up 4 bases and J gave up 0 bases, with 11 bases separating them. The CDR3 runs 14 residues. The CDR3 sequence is CSVGDRTSTDTQYF. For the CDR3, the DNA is TGCAGCGTTGGAGACCGGACTAGCACAGATACGCAGTATTTT.

CDR3: CASRGLPTNTGELFF. DNA of the CDR3: TGTGCCAGCAGAGGGCTCCCCACGAACACCGGGGAGCTGTTTTTT. This chain connects TRBV2 to TRBJ2-2; D uncertain. Germline-derived CDR1 and CDR2 are SNHLY and FYNNEI. Trimming removed 6 bases from V and 0 bases from J, with 11 bases in between. There are 15 residues in the CDR3.

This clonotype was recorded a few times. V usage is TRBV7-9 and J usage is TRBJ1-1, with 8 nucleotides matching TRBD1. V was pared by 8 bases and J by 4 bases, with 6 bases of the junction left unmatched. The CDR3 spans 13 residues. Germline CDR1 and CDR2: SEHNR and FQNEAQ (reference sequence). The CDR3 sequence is CASSRGPGTEAFF. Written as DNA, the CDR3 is TGTGCCAGCTCCAGGGGGCCGGGCACTGAAGCTTTCTTT.

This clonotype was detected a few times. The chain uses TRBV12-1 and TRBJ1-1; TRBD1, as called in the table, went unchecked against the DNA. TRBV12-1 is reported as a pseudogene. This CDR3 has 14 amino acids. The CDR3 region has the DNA TGTGCCAGCAGCTCGACAGGACTGAACACTGAAGCTTTCTTT. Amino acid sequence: CASSSTGLNTEAFF.

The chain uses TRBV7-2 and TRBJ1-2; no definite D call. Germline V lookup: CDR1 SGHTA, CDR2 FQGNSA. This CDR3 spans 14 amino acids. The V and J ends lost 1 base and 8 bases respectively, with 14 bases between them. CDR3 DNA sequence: TGTGCCAGCAGCTTAGGCAGAACCCCCTCGGGCTACACCTTC. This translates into CASSLGRTPSGYTF.

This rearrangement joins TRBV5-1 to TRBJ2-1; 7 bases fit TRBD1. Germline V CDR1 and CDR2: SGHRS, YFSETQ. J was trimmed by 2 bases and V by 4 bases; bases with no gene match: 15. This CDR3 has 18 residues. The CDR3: CASSPKGAGLRPYNEQFF. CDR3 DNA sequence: TGCGCCAGCAGCCCTAAGGGGGCGGGCCTAAGACCCTACAATGAGCAGTTCTTC.

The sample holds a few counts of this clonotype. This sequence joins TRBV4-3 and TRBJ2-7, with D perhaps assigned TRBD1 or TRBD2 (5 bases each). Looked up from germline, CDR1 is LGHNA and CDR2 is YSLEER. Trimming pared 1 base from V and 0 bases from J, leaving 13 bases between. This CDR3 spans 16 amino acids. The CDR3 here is CASSQGYWGNSYEQYF. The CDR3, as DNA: TGCGCCAGCAGCCAAGGATACTGGGGGAACTCCTACGAGCAGTACTTC.

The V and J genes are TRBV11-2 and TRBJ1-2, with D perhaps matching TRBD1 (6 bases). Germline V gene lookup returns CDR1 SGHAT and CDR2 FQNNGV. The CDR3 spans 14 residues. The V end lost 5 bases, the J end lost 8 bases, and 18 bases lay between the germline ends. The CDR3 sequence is CASSPLQGWGGYTF. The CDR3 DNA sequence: TGTGCCAGCAGCCCCTTACAGGGCTGGGGAGGCTACACCTTC.

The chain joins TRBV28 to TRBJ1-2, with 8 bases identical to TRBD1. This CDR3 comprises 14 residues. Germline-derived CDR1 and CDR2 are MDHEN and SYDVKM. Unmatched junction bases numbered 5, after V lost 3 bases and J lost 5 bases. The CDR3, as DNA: TGTGCCAGCAGTTTTCCAGGGGGCTCGTATGGCTACACCTTC. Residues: CASSFPGGSYGYTF.

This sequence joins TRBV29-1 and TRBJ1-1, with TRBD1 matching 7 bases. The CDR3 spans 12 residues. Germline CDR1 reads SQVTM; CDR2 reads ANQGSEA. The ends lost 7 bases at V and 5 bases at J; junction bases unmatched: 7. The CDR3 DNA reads TGCAGCGGTGTTCGACAGGGTACTGAAGCTTTCTTT. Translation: CSGVRQGTEAFF. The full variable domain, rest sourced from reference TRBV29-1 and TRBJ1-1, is SAVISQKPSRDICQRGTSLTIQCQVDSQVTMMFWYRQQPGQSLTLIATANQGSEATYESGFVIDKFPISRPNLTFSTLTVSNMSPEDSSIYLCSGVRQGTEAFFGQGTRLTVV.

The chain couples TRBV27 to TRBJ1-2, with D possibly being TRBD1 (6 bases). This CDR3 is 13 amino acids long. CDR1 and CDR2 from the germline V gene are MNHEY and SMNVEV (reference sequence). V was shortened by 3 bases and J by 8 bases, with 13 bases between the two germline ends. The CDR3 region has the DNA TGTGCCAGCAGTTTCGTACAGGGTAGGGGCTACACCTTC. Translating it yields CASSFVQGRGYTF.

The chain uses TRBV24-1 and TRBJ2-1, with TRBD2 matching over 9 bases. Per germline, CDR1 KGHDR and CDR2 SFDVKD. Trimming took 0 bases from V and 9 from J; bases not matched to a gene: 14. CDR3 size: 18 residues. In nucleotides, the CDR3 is TGTGCCACCAGTGATTTGGGGGCCTCCAGCGGGAGGCGGATTGAGCAGTTCTTC. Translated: CATSDLGASSGRRIEQFF.

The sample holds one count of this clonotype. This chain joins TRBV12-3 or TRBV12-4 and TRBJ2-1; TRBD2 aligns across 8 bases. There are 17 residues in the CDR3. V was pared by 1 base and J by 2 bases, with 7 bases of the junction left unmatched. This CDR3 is CASSLDRAAGAYNEQFF. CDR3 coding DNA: TGTGCCAGCAGTTTAGATAGGGCAGCGGGAGCCTACAATGAGCAGTTCTTC.

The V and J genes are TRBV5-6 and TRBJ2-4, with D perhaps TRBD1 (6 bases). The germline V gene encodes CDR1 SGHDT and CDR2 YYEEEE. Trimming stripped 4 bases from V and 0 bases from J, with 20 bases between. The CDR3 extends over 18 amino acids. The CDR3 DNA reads TGTGCCAGCAGCCCCGGGTTGGACAGACCAATAGCCAAAAACATTCAGTACTTC. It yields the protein CASSPGLDRPIAKNIQYF.

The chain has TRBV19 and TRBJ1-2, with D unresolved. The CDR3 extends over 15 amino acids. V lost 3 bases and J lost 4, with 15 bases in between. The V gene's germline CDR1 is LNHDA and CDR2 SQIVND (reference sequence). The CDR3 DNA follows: TGTGCCAGTAGTATTTTCCTCGACGGATCCTATGGCTACACCTTC. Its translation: CASSIFLDGSYGYTF.

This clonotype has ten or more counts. The DNA of the CDR3 is TGTGCCAGCAGTACGTCAAGCGGGAGGCGCACAGATACGCAGTATTTT. Translated, it gives CASSTSSGRRTDTQYF. This chain connects TRBV12-3 or TRBV12-4 to TRBJ2-3; 9 bases are a match to TRBD2. This CDR3 comprises 16 residues. Unmatched junction bases numbered 7, after V lost 5 bases and J lost 1 base.

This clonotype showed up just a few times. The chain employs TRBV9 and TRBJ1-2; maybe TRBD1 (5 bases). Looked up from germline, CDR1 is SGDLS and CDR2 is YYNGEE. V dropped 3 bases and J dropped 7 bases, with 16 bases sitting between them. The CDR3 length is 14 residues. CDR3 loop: CASSGEGARGGYTF. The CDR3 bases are TGTGCCAGCAGCGGTGAGGGTGCTAGGGGTGGCTACACCTTC.